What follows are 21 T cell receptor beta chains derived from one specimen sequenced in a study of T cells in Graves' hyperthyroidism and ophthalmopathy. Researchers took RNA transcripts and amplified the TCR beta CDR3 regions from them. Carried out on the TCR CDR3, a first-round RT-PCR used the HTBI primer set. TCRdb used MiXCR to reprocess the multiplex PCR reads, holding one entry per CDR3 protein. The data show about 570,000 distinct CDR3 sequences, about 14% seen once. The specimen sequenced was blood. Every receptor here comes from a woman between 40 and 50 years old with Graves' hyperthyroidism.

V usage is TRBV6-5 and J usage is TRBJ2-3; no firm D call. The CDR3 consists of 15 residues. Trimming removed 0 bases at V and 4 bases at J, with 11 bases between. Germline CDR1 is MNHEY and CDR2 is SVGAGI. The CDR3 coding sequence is TGTGCCAGCAGTTACTCTCAACAGAGTTCAGATACGCAGTATTTT. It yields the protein CASSYSQQSSDTQYF.

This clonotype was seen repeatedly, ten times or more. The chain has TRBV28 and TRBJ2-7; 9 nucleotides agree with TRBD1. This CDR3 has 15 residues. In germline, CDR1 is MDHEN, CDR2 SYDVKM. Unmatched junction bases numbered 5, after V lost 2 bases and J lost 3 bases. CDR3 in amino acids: CASSLTGTGHYEQYF. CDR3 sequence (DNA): TGTGCCAGCAGTTTAACCGGGACAGGGCACTACGAGCAGTACTTC.

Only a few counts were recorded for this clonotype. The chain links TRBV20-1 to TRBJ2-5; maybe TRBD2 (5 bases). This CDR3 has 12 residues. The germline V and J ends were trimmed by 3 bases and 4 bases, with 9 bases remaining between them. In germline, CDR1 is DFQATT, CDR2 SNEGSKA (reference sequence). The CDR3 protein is CSASWELETQYF. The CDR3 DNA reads TGCAGTGCTAGTTGGGAGTTAGAGACCCAGTACTTC.

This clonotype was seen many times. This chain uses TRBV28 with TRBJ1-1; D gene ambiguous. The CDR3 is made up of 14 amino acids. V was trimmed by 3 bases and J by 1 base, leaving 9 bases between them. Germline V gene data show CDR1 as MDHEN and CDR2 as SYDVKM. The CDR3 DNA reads TGTGCCAGCAGTTTCGCACAATCGAACACTGAAGCTTTCTTT. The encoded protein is CASSFAQSNTEAFF.

The CDR3 region is CASSLTGTQPQHF. CDR3 sequence (DNA): TGTGCCAGCAGCTTGACAGGGACTCAGCCCCAGCATTTT. V gene TRBV5-5 combines with J gene TRBJ1-5; a weak D match, TRBD1 (6 bases). The CDR3 extends over 13 amino acids. Germline-derived CDR1 and CDR2 are SGHKS and YYEKEE (reference sequence). The V gene lost 1 base and the J gene lost 6 bases, with 8 bases spanning the gap.

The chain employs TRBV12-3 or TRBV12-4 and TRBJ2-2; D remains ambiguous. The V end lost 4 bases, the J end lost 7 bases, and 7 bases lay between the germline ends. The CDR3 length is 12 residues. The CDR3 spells CASSSFDGELFF. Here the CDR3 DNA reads TGTGCCAGCAGTTCCTTCGACGGGGAGCTGTTTTTT.

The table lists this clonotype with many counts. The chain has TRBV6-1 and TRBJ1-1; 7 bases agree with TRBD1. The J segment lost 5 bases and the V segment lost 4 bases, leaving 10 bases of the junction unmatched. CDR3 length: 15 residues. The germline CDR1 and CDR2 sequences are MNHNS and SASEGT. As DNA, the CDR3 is TGTGCCAGCAGTGGGAGGACAGGTGTGGGGACTGAAGCTTTCTTT. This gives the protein CASSGRTGVGTEAFF.

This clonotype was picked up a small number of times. CDR3 loop: CSAGRPGGEQYF. The DNA of the CDR3 is TGCAGCGCCGGGAGACCCGGGGGGGAGCAGTACTTC. The chain uses TRBV29-1 and TRBJ2-7, with 7 nucleotides matching TRBD2. This CDR3 region has 12 residues. CDR1 is SQVTM and CDR2 is ANQGSEA in the germline V gene. With V trimmed by 7 bases and J by 7 bases, 10 bases remained unmatched.

CDR3 region: CATSRAGTSYGYTF. CDR3 coding DNA: TGTGCCACCAGCAGAGCCGGGACAAGCTATGGCTACACCTTC. This sequence joins TRBV15 and TRBJ1-2, with a possible D match to TRBD1 (6 bases). The germline CDR1 and CDR2 sequences are LNHNV and YYDKDF (reference sequence). The CDR3 has 14 amino acids. The V gene lost 1 base and the J gene lost 4 bases, with 10 bases spanning the gap.

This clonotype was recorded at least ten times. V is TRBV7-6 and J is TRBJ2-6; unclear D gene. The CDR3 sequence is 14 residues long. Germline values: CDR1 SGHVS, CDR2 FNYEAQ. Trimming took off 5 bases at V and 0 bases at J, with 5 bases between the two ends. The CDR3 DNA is TGTGCCAGCAGCACCGCCTCTGGGGCCAACGTCCTGACTTTC. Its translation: CASSTASGANVLTF. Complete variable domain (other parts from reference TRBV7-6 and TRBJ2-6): GAGVSQSPRYKVTKRGQDVALRCDPISGHVSLYWYRQALGQGPEFLTYFNYEAQQDKSGLPNDRFSAERPEGSISTLTIQRTEQRDSAMYRCASSTASGANVLTFGAGSRLTVL.

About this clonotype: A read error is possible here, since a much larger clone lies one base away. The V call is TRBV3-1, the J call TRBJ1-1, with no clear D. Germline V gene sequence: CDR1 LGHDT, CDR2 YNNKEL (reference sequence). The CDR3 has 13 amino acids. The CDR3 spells CVSTLSWNTEAFF. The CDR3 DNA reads TGTGTCAGCACACTCTCCTGGAACACTGAAGCTTTCTTT.

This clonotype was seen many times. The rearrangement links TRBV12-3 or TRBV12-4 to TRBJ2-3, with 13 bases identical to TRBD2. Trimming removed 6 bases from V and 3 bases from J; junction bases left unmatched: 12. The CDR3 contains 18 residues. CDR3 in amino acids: CASRGLAGPAHLTDTQYF. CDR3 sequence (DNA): TGTGCCAGCAGGGGACTAGCGGGACCCGCCCATCTGACAGATACGCAGTATTTT.

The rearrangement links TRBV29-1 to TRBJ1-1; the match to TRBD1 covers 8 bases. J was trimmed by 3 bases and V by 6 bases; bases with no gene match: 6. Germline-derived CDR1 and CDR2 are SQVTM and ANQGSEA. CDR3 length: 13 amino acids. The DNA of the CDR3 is TGCAGCGTCGACAGGGGAGGGGACACTGAAGCTTTCTTT. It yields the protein CSVDRGGDTEAFF.

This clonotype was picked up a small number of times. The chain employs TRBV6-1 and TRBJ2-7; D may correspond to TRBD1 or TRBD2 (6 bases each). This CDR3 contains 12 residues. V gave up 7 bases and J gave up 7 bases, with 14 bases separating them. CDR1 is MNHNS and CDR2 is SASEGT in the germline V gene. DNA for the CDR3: TGTGCCAGCACCTCGGGGGCGCTTGAGCAGTACTTC. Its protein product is CASTSGALEQYF.

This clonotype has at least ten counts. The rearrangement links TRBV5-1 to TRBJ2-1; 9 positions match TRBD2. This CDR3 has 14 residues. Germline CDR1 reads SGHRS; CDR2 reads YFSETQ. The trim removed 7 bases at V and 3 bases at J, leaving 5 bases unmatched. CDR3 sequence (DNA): TGCGCCAGCTATCCAGCGGGAGGCTACAATGAGCAGTTCTTC. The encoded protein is CASYPAGGYNEQFF.

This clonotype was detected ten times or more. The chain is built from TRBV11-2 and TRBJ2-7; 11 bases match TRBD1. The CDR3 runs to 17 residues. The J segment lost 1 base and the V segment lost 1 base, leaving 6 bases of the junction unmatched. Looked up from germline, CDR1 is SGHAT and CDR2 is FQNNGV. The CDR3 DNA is TGTGCCAGCAGCTTAGGACCCGGGACAGGGGGTTCCTACGAGCAGTACTTC. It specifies CASSLGPGTGGSYEQYF. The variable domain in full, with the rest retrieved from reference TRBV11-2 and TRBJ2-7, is EAGVAQSPRYKIIEKRQSVAFWCNPISGHATLYWYQQILGQGPKLLIQFQNNGVVDDSQLPKDRFSAERLKGVDSTLKIQPAKLEDSAVYLCASSLGPGTGGSYEQYFGPGTRLTVT.

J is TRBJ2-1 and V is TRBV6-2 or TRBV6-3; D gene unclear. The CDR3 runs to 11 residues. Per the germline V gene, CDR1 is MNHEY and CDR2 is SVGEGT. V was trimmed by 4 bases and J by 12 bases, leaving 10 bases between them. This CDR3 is CASSSTERQFF. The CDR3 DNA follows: TGTGCCAGCAGTTCGACCGAGCGGCAGTTCTTC.

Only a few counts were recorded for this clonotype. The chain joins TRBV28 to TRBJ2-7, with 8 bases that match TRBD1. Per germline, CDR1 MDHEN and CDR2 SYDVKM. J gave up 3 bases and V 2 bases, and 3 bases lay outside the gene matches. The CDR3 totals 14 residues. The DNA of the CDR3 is TGTGCCAGCAGTTTACAGGGGGCTCACTACGAGCAGTACTTC. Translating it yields CASSLQGAHYEQYF.

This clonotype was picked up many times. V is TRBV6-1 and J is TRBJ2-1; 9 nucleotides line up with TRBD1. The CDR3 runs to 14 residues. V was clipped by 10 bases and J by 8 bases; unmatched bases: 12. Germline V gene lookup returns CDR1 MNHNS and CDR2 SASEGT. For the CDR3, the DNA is TGTGCCACCTTAACCTTACAGGGGGCATATGAGCAGTTCTTC. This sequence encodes CATLTLQGAYEQFF.

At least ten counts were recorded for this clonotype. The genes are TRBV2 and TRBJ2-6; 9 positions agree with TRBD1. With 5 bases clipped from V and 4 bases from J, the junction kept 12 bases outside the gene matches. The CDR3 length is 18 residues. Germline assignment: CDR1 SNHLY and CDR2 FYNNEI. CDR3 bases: TGTGCCAGCAGTTGGGACAGGGCGCTCCGCGGCGGGGCCAACGTCCTGACTTTC. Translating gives CASSWDRALRGGANVLTF. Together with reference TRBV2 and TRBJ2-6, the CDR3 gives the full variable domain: EPEVTQTPSHQVTQMGQEVILRCVPISNHLYFYWYRQILGQKVEFLVSFYNNEISEKSEIFDDQFSVERPDGSNFTLKIRSTKLEDSAMYFCASSWDRALRGGANVLTFGAGSRLTVL.

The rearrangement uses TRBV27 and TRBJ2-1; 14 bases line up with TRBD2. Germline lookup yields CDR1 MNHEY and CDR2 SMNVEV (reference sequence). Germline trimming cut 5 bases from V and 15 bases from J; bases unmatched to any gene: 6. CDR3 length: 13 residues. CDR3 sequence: CASSPGLAGDGFF. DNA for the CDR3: TGTGCCAGCAGTCCGGGACTAGCGGGAGACGGGTTCTTC.